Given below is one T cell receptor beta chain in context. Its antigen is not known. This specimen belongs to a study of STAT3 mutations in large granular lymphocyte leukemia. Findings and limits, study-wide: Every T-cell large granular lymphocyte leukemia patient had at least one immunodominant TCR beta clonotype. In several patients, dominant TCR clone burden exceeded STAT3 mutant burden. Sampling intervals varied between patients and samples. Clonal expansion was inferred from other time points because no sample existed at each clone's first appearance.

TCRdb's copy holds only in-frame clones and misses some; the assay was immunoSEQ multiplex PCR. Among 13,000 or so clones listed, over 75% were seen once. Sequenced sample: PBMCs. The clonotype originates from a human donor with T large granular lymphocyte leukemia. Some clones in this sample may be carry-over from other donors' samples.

Here the CDR3 reads CASSISTYTEAFF. In nucleotides, the CDR3 is TGTGCCAGTAGTATAAGCACGTACACTGAAGCTTTCTTT. The chain is built from TRBV19 and TRBJ1-1; D unresolved. V was shortened by 2 bases and J by 3 bases, with 7 bases between the two germline ends. Germline CDR1 reads LNHDA; CDR2 reads SQIVND (reference sequence). This CDR3 has 13 residues.